What follows are 8 T cell receptor beta chains derived from one specimen sequenced in a study of cytomegalovirus exposure and HLA in healthy donors. With 60 Vbeta and 13 Jbeta primers, the PCR was carried out. Using immunoSEQ multiplex PCR, the repertoire was profiled, and TCRdb retains in-frame clones only, with some absent. The data show hundreds of thousands of clones, with about three quarters seen just once and approximately 2% held by the top ten. What was sequenced was PBMCs. Every receptor here comes from a male donor in good health and CMV-seronegative.

V is TRBV15 and J is TRBJ1-4; D ambiguous. Trimming removed 2 bases at V and 0 bases at J, with 13 bases between. The CDR3 loop spans 17 amino acids. Germline CDR1 and CDR2: LNHNV and YYDKDF (reference sequence). CDR3 amino acids: CATSRSPPGATNEKLFF. CDR3 sequence (DNA): TGTGCCACCAGCAGATCACCACCAGGTGCAACTAATGAAAAACTGTTTTTT.

The CDR3 sequence is CASSDGHINSPLHF. CDR3 nucleotide sequence: TGTGCCAGTAGTGATGGACACATTAATTCACCCCTCCACTTT. This rearrangement joins TRBV19 to TRBJ1-6; D perhaps matches TRBD1 (5 bases). The germline V gene has CDR1 LNHDA and CDR2 SQIVND (reference sequence). V lost 5 bases and J 6 bases, leaving 11 bases between the germline ends. CDR3 length equals 14 residues.

This chain connects TRBV19 to TRBJ2-1; 8 bases match TRBD2. Trimming at V came to 4 bases and at J to 7 bases, leaving 12 bases not matched to a gene. Germline loops: CDR1 LNHDA, CDR2 SQIVND (reference sequence). CDR3 size: 16 residues. The chain's CDR3 is CASSTSGGTVGNEQFF. The CDR3 nucleotides read TGTGCCAGTAGTACCTCGGGGGGGACGGTGGGGAATGAGCAGTTCTTC. Full variable domain (remainder filled in from reference TRBV19 and TRBJ2-1): DGGITQSPKYLFRKEGQNVTLSCEQNLNHDAMYWYRQDPGQGLRLIYYSQIVNDFQKGDIAEGYSVSREKKESFPLTVTSAQKNPTAFYLCASSTSGGTVGNEQFFGPGTRLTVL.

Remarks on this clone: Other DNA sequences within the sample encode an identical CDR3. The chain joins TRBV5-1 to TRBJ2-3; TRBD2 matches 11 bases. V was pared by 1 base and J by 2 bases, with 3 bases of the junction left unmatched. The CDR3 sequence is 16 residues long. Germline V gene lookup returns CDR1 SGHRS and CDR2 YFSETQ. CDR3 bases: TGCGCCAGCAGCTTGCTAGCGGGGGGCCCCACAGATACGCAGTATTTT. Amino acid sequence: CASSLLAGGPTDTQYF.

The chain combines TRBV6-6 with TRBJ2-3, with 7 bases matching TRBD1. Germline CDR1 and CDR2: MNHNY and SVGAGI (reference sequence). After removal of 0 bases from V and 3 bases from J, the junction contained 3 bases not matched to a gene. CDR3 length equals 15 residues. This CDR3 is CASSYSGTVTDTQYF. The CDR3 coding sequence is TGTGCCAGCAGTTACTCCGGGACAGTGACAGATACGCAGTATTTT.

The chain combines TRBV7-9 with TRBJ1-1; unclear D gene. The germline CDR1 and CDR2 sequences are SEHNR and FQNEAQ (reference sequence). The V end was cut by 1 base, the J end by 0 bases, with 9 bases between. The CDR3 length is 15 residues. CDR3 nucleotide sequence: TGTGCCAGCAGCTTAGGGCCGCTGGTGAACACTGAAGCTTTCTTT. The encoded protein is CASSLGPLVNTEAFF.

This chain joins TRBV9 and TRBJ2-7; 10 positions match TRBD1. From germline, CDR1 is SGDLS and CDR2 YYNGEE. The V segment lost 3 bases and the J segment 7 bases; nucleotides outside the gene matches: 1. The CDR3 loop spans 12 amino acids. As DNA, the CDR3 is TGTGCCAGCAGCGAGGACAGGGGGGAGCAGTACTTC. Amino acids: CASSEDRGEQYF.

This clone was observed once. The chain links TRBV19 to TRBJ1-5; D ambiguous. This CDR3 is built from 16 residues. Germline CDR1 is LNHDA and CDR2 is SQIVND (reference sequence). V lost 0 bases and J lost 3, with 12 bases in between. The CDR3 bases are TGTGCCAGTAGTATAGATCTAGAACACCACAATCAGCCCCAGCATTTT. The encoded protein is CASSIDLEHHNQPQHF.